This TCR beta chain was obtained from a study of human T cells and chemical hapten exposure. Study context: In the sensitization step, 2% DPC was placed on about 2 cm by about 2 cm of upper inner arm skin.

In regard to this clonotype: The target antigen is unknown.

Study processing details: Samples had a median of 95,638 TCRs, ranging roughly 23,224 to 750,000. MiXCR was run by TCRdb on the RACE reads, yielding one entry per CDR3 protein. The V and J calls, along with clone size, are taken from TCRdb and not from the paper's own processing. In the table there are 65,000 to 90,000 distinct CDR3 sequences, 5% to 8.5% of which are singletons. Time point specified: patch test 2, 6 weeks after DPC sensitization. Treatment defined: therapeutic diphenylcyclopropenone sensitization with weekly scalp DPC. The CDR3 loop spans 13 amino acids. The V end lost 0 bases, the J end lost 5 bases, and 7 bases lay between the germline ends. Germline V gives CDR1 GTSNPN, CDR2 SVGIG (reference sequence). Study observations and caveats: Among expanded TCRs, significantly more large CDR3 similarity clusters formed than among controls.

This clonotype was obtained from a woman aged 30 to 39 with alopecia areata. Some clones in this sample may be carry-over from other donors' samples. The J gene is TRBJ2-2, the V gene TRBV30, with unresolved D. The specimen was whole blood, collected in connection with sensitization to the hapten diphenylcyclopropenone (DPC). The CDR3 loop reads CAWSVHQTGELFF. CDR3 DNA: TGTGCCTGGAGTGTCCACCAGACCGGGGAGCTGTTTTTT.